These T cell receptor beta chains were read from a single sample in a study of siplizumab effects on memory and regulatory T cells. Profiling relied on immunoSEQ multiplex PCR, and the TCRdb table lists in-frame clones only, not all of them. The data contain about 100,000 clones, more than 85% of them seen just once; the ten biggest clones take up roughly 0.15%. Sequencing was carried out using CD4+ T cells sorted from blood. Receptors originate from a human donor in good health. Both conserved end residues are part of each CDR3. A D gene is named only where the DNA matches it firmly. Clone size is shown for a subset of rows, as once, few, many or a class of expanded clone.

CDR3aa	CDR3nt	d_gene	j_gene	abundance	v_gene
CASSSGGAADTQYF	TGCGCCAGCAGCTCCGGGGGGGCCGCGGATACGCAGTATTTT	TRBD2	TRBJ2-3	once	TRBV5-1
CASSLDRQAYEQYF	TGTGCCAGCAGCTTAGATCGACAGGCCTACGAGCAGTACTTC	NA	TRBJ2-7	NA	TRBV11-2
CASSRGHTDTQYF	TGTGCCAGCAGCCGGGGGCACACAGATACGCAGTATTTT	NA	TRBJ2-3	NA	TRBV6-4
CASSPKGGTGNTIYF	TGTGCCAGCTCCCCAAAGGGGGGAACGGGAAACACCATATATTTT	NA	TRBJ1-3	NA	TRBV18
CASIAQGATYEQYF	TGTGCCAGCATCGCCCAGGGGGCTACCTACGAGCAGTACTTC	TRBD1	TRBJ2-7	NA	TRBV28
CASSRTGSTEAFF	TGTGCCAGTAGTAGGACAGGGTCCACTGAAGCTTTCTTT	TRBD1	TRBJ1-1	NA	TRBV19
CASSLKETGLESPLHF	TGCGCCAGCAGCCTAAAGGAGACAGGGTTGGAATCACCCCTCCACTTT	TRBD1	TRBJ1-6	NA	TRBV5-1
CATSRVSRGDYGYTF	TGTGCCACCAGCAGAGTCTCCAGGGGCGACTATGGCTACACCTTC	NA	TRBJ1-2	NA	TRBV15
CASSFSTRSYNSPLHF	TGTGCCAGCAGTTTTAGCACCCGCTCCTATAATTCACCCCTCCACTTT	NA	TRBJ1-6	NA	TRBV28
CASSLGQGTEAFF	TGTGCCAGCAGCCTTGGACAGGGCACTGAAGCTTTCTTT	TRBD1	TRBJ1-1	NA	TRBV7-2
CASSPGQGGLAEAFF	TGTGCCAGCTCACCAGGACAGGGAGGCCTCGCTGAAGCTTTCTTT	TRBD1	TRBJ1-1	NA	TRBV18
CAIIYEQYF	TGTGCCATCATATACGAGCAGTACTTC	NA	TRBJ2-7	NA	TRBV3-2
CATLAGGTDTQYF	TGTGCCACCTTAGCGGGGGGCACAGATACGCAGTATTTT	TRBD2	TRBJ2-3	NA	TRBV6-6
CASSFGTAGNTIYF	TGTGCCAGCAGTTTTGGGACAGCTGGAAACACCATATATTTT	TRBD1	TRBJ1-3	NA	TRBV6-1
CASSQVGTGYYEQYF	TGTGCCAGCAGCCAGGTAGGGACAGGGTACTACGAGCAGTACTTC	TRBD1	TRBJ2-7	NA	TRBV7-9
CASSPVIAETQYF	TGTGCCAGTAGCCCCGTAATAGCGGAGACCCAGTACTTC	NA	TRBJ2-5	NA	TRBV19
CASTPGQGAGANVLTF	TGTGCCAGCACCCCGGGACAGGGGGCAGGGGCCAACGTCCTGACTTTC	TRBD1	TRBJ2-6	NA	TRBV2
CASTLNAGELFF	TGTGCCAGCACCCTTAATGCCGGGGAGCTGTTTTTT	NA	TRBJ2-2	NA	TRBV6-1
CASSVSGTGLSYEQYF	TGTGCCAGCAGTGTTAGTGGGACAGGGTTATCCTACGAGCAGTACTTC	TRBD1	TRBJ2-7	few	TRBV2
CASSGQATYEQYF	TGTGCCAGTAGCGGTCAGGCCACCTACGAGCAGTACTTC	NA	TRBJ2-7	NA	TRBV19
CASSSGQGYNEQFF	TGTGCCAGCAGCTCCGGACAGGGTTACAATGAGCAGTTCTTC	TRBD1	TRBJ2-1	NA	TRBV11-3
CASSPGLRTETQYF	TGTGCCAGCAGCCCGGGACTAAGAACAGAGACCCAGTACTTC	TRBD2	TRBJ2-5	NA	TRBV7-7
CASSWTQETQYF	TGCGCCAGCAGCTGGACACAAGAGACCCAGTACTTC	NA	TRBJ2-5	NA	TRBV5-1
CASSYSQLEPQHF	TGTGCCAGCAGTTACTCCCAGCTGGAGCCCCAGCATTTT	NA	TRBJ1-5	few	TRBV6-6